These T cell receptor beta chains were read from a single sample in a study of T cell repertoires in cytomegalovirus infection. TCRdb passed the reads through MiXCR, listing each CDR3 protein once. The sample holds a few hundred thousand distinct CDR3 sequences; approximately 15% are singletons and the top ten take roughly 9.7%. Sequencing was carried out using PBMCs. The receptors were gathered from a human donor in good health (CMV status not recorded). Some clones in this sample may be carry-over from other donors' samples. Both conserved end residues are part of each CDR3. A D gene is named only where the DNA matches it firmly.

J: TRBJ1-1
D: TRBD1
V: TRBV7-9
CDR3: CASSPDRVNTEAFF

J: TRBJ2-5
D: .
V: TRBV7-9
CDR3: CASSLAGIQETQYF

J: TRBJ1-5
D: .
V: TRBV28
CDR3: CAICSTVNQPQHF

J: TRBJ1-4
D: TRBD1
V: TRBV29-1
CDR3: CSVEDGQGGVEKLFF

J: TRBJ2-2
D: .
V: TRBV29-1
CDR3: CSARSHTGELFF

J: TRBJ2-7
D: TRBD2
V: TRBV29-1
CDR3: CSVERAGGPPYEQYF

J: TRBJ1-5
D: .
V: TRBV28
CDR3: CASAFGVQPQHF

J: TRBJ1-2
D: .
V: TRBV2
CDR3: CASSIRTDAGYTF

J: TRBJ2-1
D: .
V: TRBV11-3
CDR3: CASSLSGRTYNEQFF

J: TRBJ1-1
D: .
V: TRBV4-2
CDR3: CASSQDGPQIPGTEAFF

J: TRBJ2-3
D: .
V: TRBV11-2
CDR3: CASSLDGLVTDTQYF

J: TRBJ1-5
D: .
V: TRBV2
CDR3: CASGDTNSSQPQHF

J: TRBJ2-1
D: .
V: TRBV7-2
CDR3: CASSFREGPYNEQFF